The next 14 T cell receptor beta chains were all read from a single sample in a study of cytomegalovirus exposure and HLA in healthy donors. Sequenced by immunoSEQ multiplex PCR; TCRdb stores in-frame clones only, minus some. Among about 200,000 clones listed, approximately 80% were seen once. Sequenced sample: PBMCs. The receptors come from a woman aged 25 to 39 in good health and CMV-seropositive.

The chain has TRBV11-2 and TRBJ1-2; possible D gene TRBD1, 6 bases. Between the trimmed V and J ends, which lost 0 bases and 3 bases, there was a span of 11 bases. Germline V gene sequence: CDR1 SGHAT, CDR2 FQNNGV. The CDR3 length is 15 residues. The CDR3 region has the DNA TGTGCCAGCAGCTTAGATACGGACAGCTACTATGGCTACACCTTC. Protein sequence: CASSLDTDSYYGYTF.

V usage is TRBV7-3 and J usage is TRBJ1-1; TRBD1 aligns across 9 bases. In germline, CDR1 is SGHTA, CDR2 FQGTGA. J lost 1 base, V lost 4 bases, and 4 bases had no gene match. The CDR3 has 15 residues. CDR3 sequence (DNA): TGTGCCAGCAGCTCTCAGGGACAGGGGAACACTGAAGCTTTCTTT. It specifies CASSSQGQGNTEAFF.

V usage is TRBV14 and J usage is TRBJ1-1; tentatively, D is TRBD1 (6 bases). Germline CDR1 reads SGHDN; CDR2 reads FVKESK. The CDR3 is made up of 16 amino acids. V lost 0 bases to trimming and J lost 1 base, with 12 bases between them. The CDR3 loop is CASSQDRGSRNTEAFF. The DNA of the CDR3 is TGTGCCAGCAGCCAAGATAGGGGGTCGAGGAACACTGAAGCTTTCTTT.

A few counts support this clone. The gene calls are TRBV30 and TRBJ1-2, with a tentative D call TRBD1 (6 bases). Trimming removed 2 bases from V and 9 bases from J, with 13 bases in between. This CDR3 contains 12 residues. From germline, CDR1 is GTSNPN and CDR2 SVGIG (reference sequence). CDR3 sequence: CAWSRIRGSYTF. The CDR3 nucleotides read TGTGCCTGGAGTCGAATCAGGGGAAGCTACACCTTC.

The V gene is TRBV6-5, the J gene TRBJ1-1; tentatively, D is TRBD1 (6 bases). The V end was cut by 6 bases, the J end by 3 bases, with 14 bases between. There are 14 residues in the CDR3. Germline loops: CDR1 MNHEY, CDR2 SVGAGI. The chain's CDR3 is CASSPGEKYTEAFF. The CDR3 DNA follows: TGTGCCAGCAGCCCAGGGGAGAAGTACACTGAAGCTTTCTTT.

The CDR3 spells CASSEQGAYSNQPQHF. DNA of the CDR3: TGTGCCAGCAGTGAACAGGGGGCGTATAGCAATCAGCCCCAGCATTTT. The gene calls are TRBV6-1 and TRBJ1-5, with 8 bases fitting TRBD1. The CDR3 covers 16 residues. CDR1 MNHNS and CDR2 SASEGT come from the germline V gene. The trim removed 2 bases at V and 0 bases at J, leaving 3 bases unmatched.

The chain is built from TRBV27 and TRBJ2-3, with 8 positions matching TRBD1. The CDR3 loop spans 17 amino acids. Germline CDR1 and CDR2: MNHEY and SMNVEV (reference sequence). With 6 bases clipped from V and 3 bases from J, the junction kept 14 bases outside the gene matches. Here the CDR3 reads CASRVDRTGIRTDTQYF. The CDR3 DNA sequence: TGTGCCAGCAGAGTAGACCGGACAGGGATTCGGACAGATACGCAGTATTTT.

The rearrangement links TRBV5-1 to TRBJ2-5; 8 nucleotides line up with TRBD1. V shed 2 bases and J 3 bases; nucleotides not matched to a gene: 6. CDR3 length equals 15 residues. Germline lookup yields CDR1 SGHRS and CDR2 YFSETQ. CDR3 coding DNA: TGCGCCAGCAGCTTACAGGGGGTAGGGGAAGAGACCCAGTACTTC. Its translation is CASSLQGVGEETQYF.

V is TRBV6-6 and J is TRBJ2-2; TRBD2 agrees at 8 bases. V shed 7 bases and J 9 bases; nucleotides not matched to a gene: 7. The germline V gene encodes CDR1 MNHNY and CDR2 SVGAGI (reference sequence). The CDR3 sequence is 13 residues long. CDR3 in amino acids: CASTPGGGRELFF. CDR3 DNA sequence: TGTGCCAGCACCCCCGGGGGGGGGCGGGAGCTGTTTTTT.

This clone is a singleton in its sample. The chain uses TRBV5-8 and TRBJ2-7, with D hard to call. V lost 1 base to trimming and J lost 6 bases, with 11 bases between them. The CDR3 extends over 13 amino acids. Germline assignment: CDR1 SGHTS and CDR2 YDEGEE. CDR3: CASSLFSGAEQYF. DNA for the CDR3: TGTGCCAGCAGCTTGTTTTCAGGTGCCGAGCAGTACTTC.

The chain couples TRBV27 to TRBJ2-7; a weak D match, TRBD1 (5 bases). Germline CDR1 reads MNHEY; CDR2 reads SMNVEV (reference sequence). This CDR3 contains 12 residues. V shed 4 bases and J shed 7 bases, with 11 bases lying between them. CDR3 sequence: CASSSPGWEQYF. The DNA for the CDR3 is TGTGCCAGCAGTTCCCCAGGGTGGGAGCAGTACTTC.

The chain has TRBV5-6 and TRBJ2-7; TRBD1 matches at 7 bases. CDR1 and CDR2 from the germline V gene are SGHDT and YYEEEE. The J segment lost 2 bases and the V segment lost 5 bases, leaving 13 bases of the junction unmatched. The CDR3 is 16 amino acids. CDR3 sequence (DNA): TGTGCCAGCAGGTCCCCCCCGACAGGGCCGGCCTACGAGCAGTACTTC. This sequence encodes CASRSPPTGPAYEQYF.

J is TRBJ1-1 and V is TRBV29-1; D is ambiguous. The CDR3 has 13 residues. V lost 6 bases and J 5 bases, leaving 16 bases between the germline ends. The germline gives CDR1 SQVTM, CDR2 ANQGSEA. The chain's CDR3 is CSVYLGSSTEAFF. The CDR3 DNA is TGCAGCGTCTACCTAGGTTCCTCTACTGAAGCTTTCTTT. The full variable domain, its missing parts supplied by reference TRBV29-1 and TRBJ1-1, is SAVISQKPSRDICQRGTSLTIQCQVDSQVTMMFWYRQQPGQSLTLIATANQGSEATYESGFVIDKFPISRPNLTFSTLTVSNMSPEDSSIYLCSVYLGSSTEAFFGQGTRLTVV.

The V gene is TRBV15, the J gene TRBJ2-7, with a tentative D call TRBD2 (5 bases). The CDR3 totals 14 residues. The V and J ends lost 1 base and 5 bases respectively, with 12 bases between them. Germline assignment: CDR1 LNHNV and CDR2 YYDKDF (reference sequence). The CDR3 protein is CATSRVEPGNEQYF. The CDR3 region has the DNA TGTGCCACCAGCAGAGTGGAGCCCGGGAACGAGCAGTACTTC.